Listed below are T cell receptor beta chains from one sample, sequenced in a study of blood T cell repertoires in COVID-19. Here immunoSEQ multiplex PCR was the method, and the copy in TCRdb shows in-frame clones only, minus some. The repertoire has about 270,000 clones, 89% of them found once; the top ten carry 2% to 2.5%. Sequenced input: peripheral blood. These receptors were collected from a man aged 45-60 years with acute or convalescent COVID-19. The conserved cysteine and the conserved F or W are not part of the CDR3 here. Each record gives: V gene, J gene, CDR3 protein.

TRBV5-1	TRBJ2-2	ASRKDGGPGELF
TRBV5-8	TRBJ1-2	ASSFSDRVYGYT
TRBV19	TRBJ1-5	ASSIIRGPGVNQPQH
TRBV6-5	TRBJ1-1	ASSHLRDNTEAF
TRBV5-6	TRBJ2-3	ASSLGGGTDTQY
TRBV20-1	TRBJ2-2	SASSGILTGELF
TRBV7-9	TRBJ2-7	ASSTLDRAEY
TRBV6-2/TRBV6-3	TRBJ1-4	ASSYDSHATNEKLF
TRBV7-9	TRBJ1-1	ASERTGPETF
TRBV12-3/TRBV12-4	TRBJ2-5	ASTEQGSETQY
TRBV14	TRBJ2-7	ASSQVRGGEQY
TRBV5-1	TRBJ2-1	ASSPRPLAENNEQF
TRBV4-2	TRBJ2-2	ASSQERTGGKNTGELF
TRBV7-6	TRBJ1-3	ASGEGPGFSGNTIY
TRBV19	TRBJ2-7	ASSPRGGLAVYSYEQY
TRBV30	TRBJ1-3	AWSVREGRSGNTIY
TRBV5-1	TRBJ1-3	ASSPPTGSGNTIY
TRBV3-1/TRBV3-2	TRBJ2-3	ASSQDTGGTQY
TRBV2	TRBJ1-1	ASRVGGTEAF
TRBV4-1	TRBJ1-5	ASSQAGQDNQPQH
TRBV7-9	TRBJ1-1	ASSTENTEAF
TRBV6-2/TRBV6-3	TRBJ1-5	ASSPRAGGAGQPQH
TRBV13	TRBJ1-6	ASSLGPGNSPLH
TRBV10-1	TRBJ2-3	ASSAERALIQASTDTQY
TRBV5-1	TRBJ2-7	ASSLRQLDGEQY
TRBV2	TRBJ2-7	ASSEAGGQAYEQY